These 5 T cell receptor beta chains came from one sample sequenced in a study of cytomegalovirus exposure and HLA in healthy donors. The PCR used 60 Vbeta and 13 Jbeta primers. Sequenced by immunoSEQ multiplex PCR; TCRdb stores in-frame clones only, minus some. This table holds 120,000 to 150,000 clones, around 10% found once. Sequenced sample: PBMCs. Receptors originate from a male donor in good health and CMV-seronegative.

This clone has a handful of counts. The J gene is TRBJ2-5, the V gene TRBV2, with 11 bases matching TRBD2. This CDR3 is 14 amino acids long. Germline V CDR1 and CDR2: SNHLY, FYNNEI. V lost 3 bases and J lost 4; bases outside the gene matches: 1. CDR3 amino acids: CASSDGTSGETQYF. The CDR3 DNA follows: TGTGCCAGCAGTGACGGGACTAGCGGAGAGACCCAGTACTTC.

The chain joins TRBV9 to TRBJ1-1; D is uncertain. The CDR3 consists of 13 residues. Per the germline V gene, CDR1 is SGDLS and CDR2 is YYNGEE. Deletions cut 4 bases from V and 4 bases from J, with 11 bases between. The CDR3 DNA reads TGTGCCAGCAGCCTTTGGGCAGGCACTGAAGCTTTCTTT. Protein sequence: CASSLWAGTEAFF.

In this sample, this clone turned up a few times. The V and J genes are TRBV28 and TRBJ2-3; D not certain. Germline CDR1 reads MDHEN; CDR2 reads SYDVKM. Trimming removed 8 bases at V and 6 bases at J, with 12 bases between. This CDR3 region has 12 residues. CDR3 in amino acids: CASSRELDTQYF. CDR3 bases: TGTGCCAGCTCACGAGAGTTGGATACGCAGTATTTT.

The table lists this clone with a few counts. CDR3: CASSSRVTGAVMNTEAFF. For the CDR3, the DNA is TGTGCCAGCAGCTCTCGCGTGACAGGGGCGGTAATGAACACTGAAGCTTTCTTT. The genes are TRBV5-4 and TRBJ1-1, with 8 bases matching TRBD1. Germline V lookup: CDR1 SGHNT, CDR2 YYREEE (reference sequence). Germline trimming cut 3 bases from V and 0 bases from J; bases unmatched to any gene: 13. The length of the CDR3 is 18 residues. The variable domain in full, with the rest retrieved from reference TRBV5-4 and TRBJ1-1, is ETGVTQSPTHLIKTRGQQVTLRCSSQSGHNTVSWYQQALGQGPQFIFQYYREEENGRGNFPPRFSGLQFPNYSSELNVNALELDDSALYLCASSSRVTGAVMNTEAFFGQGTRLTVV.

This clone was found a few times. The V and J genes are TRBV5-6 and TRBJ1-2; TRBD1 is a possible D gene (6 bases). This CDR3 is built from 17 residues. Germline CDR1 reads SGHDT; CDR2 reads YYEEEE. Trimming pared 0 bases from V and 5 bases from J, leaving 20 bases between. The CDR3 coding sequence is TGTGCCAGCAGCTTGGGGCCCCCCAGGGGTAAAGAGTATGGCTACACCTTC. It yields the protein CASSLGPPRGKEYGYTF. Together with reference TRBV5-6 and TRBJ1-2, the CDR3 gives the full variable domain: DAGVTQSPTHLIKTRGQQVTLRCSPKSGHDTVSWYQQALGQGPQFIFQYYEEEERQRGNFPDRFSGHQFPNYSSELNVNALLLGDSALYLCASSLGPPRGKEYGYTFGSGTRLTVV.